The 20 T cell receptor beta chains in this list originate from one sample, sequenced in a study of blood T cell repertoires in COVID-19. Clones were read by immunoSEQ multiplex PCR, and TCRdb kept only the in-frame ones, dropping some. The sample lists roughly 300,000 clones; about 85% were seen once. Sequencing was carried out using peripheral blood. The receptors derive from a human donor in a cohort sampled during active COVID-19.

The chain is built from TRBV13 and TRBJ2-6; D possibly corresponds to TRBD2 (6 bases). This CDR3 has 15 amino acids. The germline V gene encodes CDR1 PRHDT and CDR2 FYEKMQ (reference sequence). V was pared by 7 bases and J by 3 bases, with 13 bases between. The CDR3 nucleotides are TGTGCCAGCAATTACCTGGGGGGTGGGGCCAACGTCCTGACTTTC. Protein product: CASNYLGGGANVLTF.

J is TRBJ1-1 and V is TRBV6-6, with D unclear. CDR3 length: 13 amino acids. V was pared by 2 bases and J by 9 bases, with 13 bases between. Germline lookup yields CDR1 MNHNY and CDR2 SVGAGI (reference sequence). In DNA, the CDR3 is TGTGCCAGCAGTTACGAGGGAATGGAAAAAGCTTTCTTT. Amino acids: CASSYEGMEKAFF.

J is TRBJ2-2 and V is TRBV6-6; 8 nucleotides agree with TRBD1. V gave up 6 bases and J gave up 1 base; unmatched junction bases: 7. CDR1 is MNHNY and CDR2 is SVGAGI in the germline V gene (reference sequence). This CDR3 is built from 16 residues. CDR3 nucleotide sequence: TGTGCCAGCAGGCGAACCGGGACAGGGAACACCGGGGAGCTGTTTTTT. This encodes CASRRTGTGNTGELFF.

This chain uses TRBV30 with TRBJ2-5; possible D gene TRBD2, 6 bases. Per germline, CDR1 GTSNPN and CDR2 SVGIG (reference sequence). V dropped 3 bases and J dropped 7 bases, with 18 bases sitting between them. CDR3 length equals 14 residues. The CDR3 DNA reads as TGTGCCTGGAGGGGACTTTCAGGCTCTGGGACCCAGTACTTC. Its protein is CAWRGLSGSGTQYF.

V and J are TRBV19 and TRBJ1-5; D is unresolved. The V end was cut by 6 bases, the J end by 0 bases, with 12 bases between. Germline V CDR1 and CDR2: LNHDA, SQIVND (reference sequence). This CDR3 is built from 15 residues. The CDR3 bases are TGTGCCAGTAGGCAGCGGCCTGGTAGCAATCAGCCCCAGCATTTT. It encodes CASRQRPGSNQPQHF.

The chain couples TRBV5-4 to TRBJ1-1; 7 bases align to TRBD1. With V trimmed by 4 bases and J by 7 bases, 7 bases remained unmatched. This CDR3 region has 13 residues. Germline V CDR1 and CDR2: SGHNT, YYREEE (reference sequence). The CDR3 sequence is CASSMTGSSEAFF. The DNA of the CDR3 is TGTGCCAGCAGCATGACAGGGTCGAGTGAAGCTTTCTTT. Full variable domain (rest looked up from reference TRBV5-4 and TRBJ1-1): ETGVTQSPTHLIKTRGQQVTLRCSSQSGHNTVSWYQQALGQGPQFIFQYYREEENGRGNFPPRFSGLQFPNYSSELNVNALELDDSALYLCASSMTGSSEAFFGQGTRLTVV.

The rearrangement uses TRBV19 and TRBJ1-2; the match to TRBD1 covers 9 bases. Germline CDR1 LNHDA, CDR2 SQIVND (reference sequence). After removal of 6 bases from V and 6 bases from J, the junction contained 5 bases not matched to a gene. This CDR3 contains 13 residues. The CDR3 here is CASRTTGGNGYTF. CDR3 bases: TGTGCCAGTAGAACGACAGGGGGTAATGGCTACACCTTC.

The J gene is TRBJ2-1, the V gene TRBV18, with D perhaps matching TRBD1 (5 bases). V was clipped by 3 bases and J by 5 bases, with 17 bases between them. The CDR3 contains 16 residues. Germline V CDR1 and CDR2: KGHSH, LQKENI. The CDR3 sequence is CASSPVLGAGNNEQFF. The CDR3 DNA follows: TGTGCCAGCTCACCTGTTTTAGGGGCAGGGAACAATGAGCAGTTCTTC.

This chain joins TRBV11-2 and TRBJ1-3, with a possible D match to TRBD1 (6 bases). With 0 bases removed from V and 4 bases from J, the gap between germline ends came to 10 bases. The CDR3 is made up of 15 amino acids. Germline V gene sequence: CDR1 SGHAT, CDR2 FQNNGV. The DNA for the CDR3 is TGTGCCAGCAGCTTAGACCCAGGGGCGGGAAACACCATATATTTT. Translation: CASSLDPGAGNTIYF.

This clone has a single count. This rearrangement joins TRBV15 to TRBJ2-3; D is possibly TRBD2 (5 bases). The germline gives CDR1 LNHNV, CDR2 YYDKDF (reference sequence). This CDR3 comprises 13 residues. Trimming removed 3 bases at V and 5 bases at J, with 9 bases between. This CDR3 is CATSRDGKDTQYF. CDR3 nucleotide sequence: TGTGCCACCAGCAGGGACGGGAAAGATACGCAGTATTTT.

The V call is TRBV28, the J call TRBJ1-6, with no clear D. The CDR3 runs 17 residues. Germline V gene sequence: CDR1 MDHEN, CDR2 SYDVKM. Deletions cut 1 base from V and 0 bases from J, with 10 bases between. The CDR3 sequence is CASSLFAGSSYNSPLHF. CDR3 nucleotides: TGTGCCAGCAGTTTATTCGCGGGGAGCTCCTATAATTCACCCCTCCACTTT.

The CDR3 DNA reads as TGTGCCAGCAGCTTAGTAGAGGGCGGAAAGACCCAGTACTTC. It encodes CASSLVEGGKTQYF. The rearrangement uses TRBV7-9 and TRBJ2-5, with a tentative D call TRBD2 (5 bases). The CDR3 spans 14 residues. Germline-derived CDR1 and CDR2 are SEHNR and FQNEAQ (reference sequence). Between the trimmed V and J ends, which lost 1 base and 6 bases, there was a span of 12 bases.

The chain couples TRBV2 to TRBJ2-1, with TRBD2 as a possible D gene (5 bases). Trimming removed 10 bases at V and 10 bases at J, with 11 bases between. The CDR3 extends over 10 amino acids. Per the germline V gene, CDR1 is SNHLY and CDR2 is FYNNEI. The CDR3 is CATGQREQFF. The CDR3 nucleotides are TGTGCCACCGGCCAGCGGGAGCAGTTCTTC.

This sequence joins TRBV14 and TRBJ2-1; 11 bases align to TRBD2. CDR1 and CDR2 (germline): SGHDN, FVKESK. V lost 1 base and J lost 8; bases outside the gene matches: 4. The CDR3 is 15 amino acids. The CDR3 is CASSQGLAGGDEQFF. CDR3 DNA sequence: TGTGCCAGCAGCCAAGGATTAGCGGGAGGGGATGAGCAGTTCTTC.

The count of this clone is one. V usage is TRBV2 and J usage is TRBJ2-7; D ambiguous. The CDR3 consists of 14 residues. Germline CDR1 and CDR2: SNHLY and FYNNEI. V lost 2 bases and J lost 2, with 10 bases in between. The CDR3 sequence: CASSERQAPYEQYF. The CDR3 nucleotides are TGTGCCAGCAGTGAACGGCAGGCTCCCTACGAGCAGTACTTC. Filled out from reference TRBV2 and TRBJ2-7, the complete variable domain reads EPEVTQTPSHQVTQMGQEVILRCVPISNHLYFYWYRQILGQKVEFLVSFYNNEISEKSEIFDDQFSVERPDGSNFTLKIRSTKLEDSAMYFCASSERQAPYEQYFGPGTRLTVT.

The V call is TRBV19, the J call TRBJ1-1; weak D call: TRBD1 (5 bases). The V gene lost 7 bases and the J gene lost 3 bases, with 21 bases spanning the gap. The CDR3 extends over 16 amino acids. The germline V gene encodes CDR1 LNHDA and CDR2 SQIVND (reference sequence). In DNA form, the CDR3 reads TGTGCCAGTAACGTGTCCCCCCAGGGTATTTACACTGAAGCTTTCTTT. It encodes CASNVSPQGIYTEAFF.

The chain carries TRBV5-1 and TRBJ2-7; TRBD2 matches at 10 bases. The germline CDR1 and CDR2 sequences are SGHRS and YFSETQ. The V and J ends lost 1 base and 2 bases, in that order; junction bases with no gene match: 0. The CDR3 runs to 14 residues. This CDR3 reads CASSLTSGTYEQYF. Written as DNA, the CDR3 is TGCGCCAGCAGCTTGACTAGCGGGACCTACGAGCAGTACTTC.

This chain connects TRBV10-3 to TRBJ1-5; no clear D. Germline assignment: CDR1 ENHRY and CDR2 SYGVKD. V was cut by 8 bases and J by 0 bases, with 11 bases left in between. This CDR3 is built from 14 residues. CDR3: CAISKEYSNQPQHF. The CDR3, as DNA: TGTGCCATCTCGAAGGAGTATAGCAATCAGCCCCAGCATTTT.

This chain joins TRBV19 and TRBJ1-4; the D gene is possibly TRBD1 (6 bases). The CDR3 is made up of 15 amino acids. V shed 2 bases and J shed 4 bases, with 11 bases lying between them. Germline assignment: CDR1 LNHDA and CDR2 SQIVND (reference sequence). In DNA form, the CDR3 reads TGTGCCAGTAGTATACAGGGGCTCAATAATGAAAAACTGTTTTTT. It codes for CASSIQGLNNEKLFF. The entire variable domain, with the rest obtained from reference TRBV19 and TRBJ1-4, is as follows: DGGITQSPKYLFRKEGQNVTLSCEQNLNHDAMYWYRQDPGQGLRLIYYSQIVNDFQKGDIAEGYSVSREKKESFPLTVTSAQKNPTAFYLCASSIQGLNNEKLFFGSGTQLSVL.

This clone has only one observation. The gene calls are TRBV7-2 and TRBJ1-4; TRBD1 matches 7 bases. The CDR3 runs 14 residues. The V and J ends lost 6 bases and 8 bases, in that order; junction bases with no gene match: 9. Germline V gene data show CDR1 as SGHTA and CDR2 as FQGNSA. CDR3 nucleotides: TGTGCCAGCAGTCGCGACAGGGCCAACGAAAAACTGTTTTTT. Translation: CASSRDRANEKLFF.